This paragraph covers one T cell receptor beta chain sequence. Its antigen is unidentified. Clones were read by immunoSEQ multiplex PCR, and TCRdb kept only the in-frame ones, dropping some. The sample includes roughly 110,000 clones, 87% of them seen just once. This entry is derived from a study of T cell responses to AZD1222 COVID-19 vaccine. CDR1 and CDR2 from the germline V gene are SGHDT and YYEEEE. The CDR3 consists of 14 residues. With V trimmed by 0 bases and J by 3 bases, 2 bases remained unmatched. General study points: Repertoires were collected only later (after the peak T cell response had occurred). Once two AZD1222 doses were given, Spike-specific TCR breadth and depth went up. Seropositive AZD1222 recipients at baseline numbered only five or six. Donors were largely white British and mainly female; clonal diversity was possibly underestimated.

This receptor was taken from an adult in good health. Here the sequenced sample was peripheral blood, taken on day 0 of AZD1222 vaccination. The chain joins TRBV5-6 to TRBJ2-7, with 8 bases matching TRBD2. Here the CDR3 DNA reads TGTGCCAGCAGCTTGGGCGGGGGGCTCTACGAGCAGTACTTC. It is translated as CASSLGGGLYEQYF.